The present T cell receptor (beta chain) was sequenced within a study of T cells after yellow fever vaccination. As for the study in general: Low-cell-number fractions were prepared with SMART-Seq v4 Ultra Low Input.

This clonotype was recorded at least ten times. The CDR3 extends over 17 amino acids. Per the germline V gene, CDR1 is SGHRS and CDR2 is YFSETQ. Trimming stripped 0 bases from V and 3 bases from J, with 15 bases between. One entry per CDR3 protein results from TCRdb running MiXCR on the 5' RACE reads. The profile shows about 240,000 distinct CDR3 sequences, around 7% of them singletons. The J gene is TRBJ2-2, the V gene TRBV5-1; no clear D gene. This specimen consisted of CD4+ T cells sorted from PBMCs, obtained 15 days after the yellow fever booster vaccination. This receptor was obtained from a man younger than 45 who received the YFV17D yellow fever vaccine. CDR3 protein: CASSLGVWGRDTGELFF. The CDR3, as DNA: TGCGCCAGCAGCTTGGGTGTGTGGGGTCGAGACACCGGGGAGCTGTTTTTT.